A single sample is the source of the 4 T cell receptor beta chains below, sequenced in a study of blood T cell repertoires in COVID-19 (dated by TCRdb to about 2020). Receptor amplification or capture employed the immunoSEQ multiplex PCR assay. This immuneACCESS table, as held by TCRdb, lists in-frame sequences with V and J called but not all clones. Of the missing ones, under half trace to an unresolved V gene in checked studies; the others have no known cause. The sample table holds over 200,000 clones, of which 75% to 90% were seen once. The leading ten clones occupy about 2.5% of the sample. Sequencing was carried out using peripheral blood. These receptors were obtained from a man younger than 45 with COVID-19, enrolled during active disease.

This clone came up a few times. The chain carries TRBV2 and TRBJ1-4; TRBD1 is a possible D gene (6 bases). Per the germline V gene, CDR1 is SNHLY and CDR2 is FYNNEI. Trimming took off 6 bases at V and 5 bases at J, with 16 bases between the two ends. The CDR3 spans 15 residues. CDR3 bases: TGTGCCAGCAGCCGATGGGGGGGGCGAAATGAAAAACTGTTTTTT. It codes for CASSRWGGRNEKLFF.

This chain links TRBV7-6 with TRBJ2-1; 9 nucleotides match TRBD2. J gave up 5 bases and V 4 bases, and 6 bases lay outside the gene matches. Germline values: CDR1 SGHVS, CDR2 FNYEAQ. The CDR3 consists of 15 residues. CDR3 region: CASSSLAGGHNEQFF. CDR3 DNA sequence: TGTGCCAGCAGCTCACTAGCGGGCGGACACAATGAGCAGTTCTTC. The whole variable domain, filled in from reference TRBV7-6 and TRBJ2-1, reads GAGVSQSPRYKVTKRGQDVALRCDPISGHVSLYWYRQALGQGPEFLTYFNYEAQQDKSGLPNDRFSAERPEGSISTLTIQRTEQRDSAMYRCASSSLAGGHNEQFFGPGTRLTVL.

This sequence joins TRBV13 and TRBJ1-2; 8 bases fit TRBD1. V shed 0 bases, J shed 5 bases, and the junction held 11 bases outside the gene matches. This CDR3 is built from 17 residues. Germline V gene lookup returns CDR1 PRHDT and CDR2 FYEKMQ (reference sequence). Here the CDR3 DNA reads TGTGCCAGCAGCTTAGGCCTCCCAGGGGGCGCGATGTATGGCTACACCTTC. It yields the protein CASSLGLPGGAMYGYTF.

The V gene is TRBV18, the J gene TRBJ2-7, with a tentative D call TRBD1 (6 bases). Germline V CDR1 and CDR2: KGHSH, LQKENI. V lost 3 bases, J lost 0 bases, and 15 bases lay in between. The CDR3 is 16 residues long. Here the CDR3 DNA reads TGTGCCAGCTCACCCCTGGGGGCGGCAAGCTCCTACGAGCAGTACTTC. It translates to CASSPLGAASSYEQYF. Together with reference TRBV18 and TRBJ2-7, the CDR3 gives the full variable domain: NAGVMQNPRHLVRRRGQEARLRCSPMKGHSHVYWYRQLPEEGLKFMVYLQKENIIDESGMPKERFSAEFPKEGPSILRIQQVVRGDSAAYFCASSPLGAASSYEQYFGPGTRLTVT.